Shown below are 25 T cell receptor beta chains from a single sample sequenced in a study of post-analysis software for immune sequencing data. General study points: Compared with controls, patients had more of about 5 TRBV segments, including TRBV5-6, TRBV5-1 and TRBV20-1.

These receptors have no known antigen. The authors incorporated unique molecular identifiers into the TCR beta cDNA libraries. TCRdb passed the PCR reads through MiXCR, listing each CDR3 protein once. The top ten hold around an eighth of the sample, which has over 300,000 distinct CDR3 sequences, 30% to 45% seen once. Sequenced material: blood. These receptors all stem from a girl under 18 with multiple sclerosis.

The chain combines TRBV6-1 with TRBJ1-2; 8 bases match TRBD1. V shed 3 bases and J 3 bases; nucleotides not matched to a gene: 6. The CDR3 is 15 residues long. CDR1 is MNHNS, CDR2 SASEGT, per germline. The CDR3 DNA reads TGTGCCAGCAGTGACGACTTACAGGGGGACTATGGCTACACCTTC. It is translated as CASSDDLQGDYGYTF.

Written as DNA, the CDR3 is TGTGCCAGCAGCTCGGGTCGGGACAGAACACCGAGCACAGATACGCAGTATTTT. Translation gives CASSSGRDRTPSTDTQYF. The chain recombines TRBV7-9 with TRBJ2-3; 7 nucleotides agree with TRBD1. The J segment lost 0 bases and the V segment lost 4 bases, leaving 13 bases of the junction unmatched. Germline assignment: CDR1 SEHNR and CDR2 FQNEAQ (reference sequence). The CDR3 sequence is 18 residues long.

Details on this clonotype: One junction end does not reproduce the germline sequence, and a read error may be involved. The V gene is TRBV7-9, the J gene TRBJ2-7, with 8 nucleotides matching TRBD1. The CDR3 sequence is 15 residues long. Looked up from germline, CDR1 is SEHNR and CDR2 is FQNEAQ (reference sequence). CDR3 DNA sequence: TGCGCCAGCAGCTTACCGGGACAGGAGGGCTACGAGCAGTACTTC. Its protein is CASSLPGQEGYEQYF.

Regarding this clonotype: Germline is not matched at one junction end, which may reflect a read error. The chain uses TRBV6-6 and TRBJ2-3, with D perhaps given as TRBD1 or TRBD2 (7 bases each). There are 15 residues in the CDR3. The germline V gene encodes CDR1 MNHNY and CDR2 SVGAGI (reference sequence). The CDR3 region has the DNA TGTGCCAGCACCCAGGGGGGGGGCGCGACAGATGCGCAGTATTTT. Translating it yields CASTQGGGATDAQYF.

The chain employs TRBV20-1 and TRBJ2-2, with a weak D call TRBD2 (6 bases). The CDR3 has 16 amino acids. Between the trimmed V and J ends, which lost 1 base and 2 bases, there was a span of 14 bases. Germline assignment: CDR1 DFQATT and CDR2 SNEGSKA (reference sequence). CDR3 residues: CSARGPGVKNTGELFF. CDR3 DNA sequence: TGCAGTGCTAGAGGGCCGGGGGTGAAAAACACCGGGGAGCTGTTTTTT.

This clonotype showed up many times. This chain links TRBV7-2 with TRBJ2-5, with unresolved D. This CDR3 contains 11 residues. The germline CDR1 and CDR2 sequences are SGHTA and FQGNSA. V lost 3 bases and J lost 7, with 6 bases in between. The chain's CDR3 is CASSFAGTQYF. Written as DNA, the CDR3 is TGTGCCAGCAGCTTCGCAGGGACCCAGTACTTC.

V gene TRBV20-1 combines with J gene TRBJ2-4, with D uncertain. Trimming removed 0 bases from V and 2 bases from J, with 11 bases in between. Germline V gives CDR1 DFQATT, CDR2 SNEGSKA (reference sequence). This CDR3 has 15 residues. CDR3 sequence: CSAREIGPSKNIQYF. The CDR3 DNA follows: TGCAGTGCTAGAGAAATCGGCCCTTCCAAAAACATTCAGTACTTC.

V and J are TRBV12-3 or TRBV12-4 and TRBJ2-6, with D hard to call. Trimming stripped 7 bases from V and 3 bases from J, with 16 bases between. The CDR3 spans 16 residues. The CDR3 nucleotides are TGTGCCAGCACCACGTACATCGGTAGTGGGGCCAACGTCCTGACTTTC. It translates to CASTTYIGSGANVLTF.

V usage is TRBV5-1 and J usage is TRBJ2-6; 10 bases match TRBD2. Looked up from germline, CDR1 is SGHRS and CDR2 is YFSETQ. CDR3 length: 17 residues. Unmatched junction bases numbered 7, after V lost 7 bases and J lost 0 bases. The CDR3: CASGRLAGDSGANVLTF. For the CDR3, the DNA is TGCGCCAGCGGAAGACTAGCGGGCGACTCTGGGGCCAACGTCCTGACTTTC.

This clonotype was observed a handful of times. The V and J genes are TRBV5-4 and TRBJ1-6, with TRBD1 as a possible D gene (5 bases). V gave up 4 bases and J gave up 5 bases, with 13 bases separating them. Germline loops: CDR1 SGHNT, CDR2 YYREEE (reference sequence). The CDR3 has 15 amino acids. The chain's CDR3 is CASSHGGRDNSPLHF. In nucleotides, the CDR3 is TGTGCCAGCAGCCACGGGGGAAGGGATAATTCACCCCTCCACTTT.

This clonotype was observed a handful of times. The CDR3 reads CASSEWDQQYF. The CDR3 nucleotides read TGTGCCAGCAGTGAATGGGACCAGCAGTACTTC. J is TRBJ2-5 and V is TRBV6-1; D assignment may be TRBD1 or TRBD2 (5 bases each). Germline V lookup: CDR1 MNHNS, CDR2 SASEGT. The CDR3 is made up of 11 amino acids. Trimming removed 2 bases at V and 11 bases at J, with 9 bases between.

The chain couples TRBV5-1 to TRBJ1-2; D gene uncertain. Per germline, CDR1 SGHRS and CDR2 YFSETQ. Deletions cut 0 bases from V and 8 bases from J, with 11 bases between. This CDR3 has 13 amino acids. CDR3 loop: CASSLEASRGYTF. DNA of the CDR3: TGCGCCAGCAGCTTGGAAGCCAGTCGGGGCTACACCTTC.

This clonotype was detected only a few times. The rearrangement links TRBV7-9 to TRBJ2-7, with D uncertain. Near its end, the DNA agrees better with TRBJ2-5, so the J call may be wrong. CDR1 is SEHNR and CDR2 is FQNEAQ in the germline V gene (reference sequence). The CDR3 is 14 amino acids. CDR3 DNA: TGTGCCAGCAGCTATCACCAGGCCATGGAGACCCAGTACTTC. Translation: CASSYHQAMETQYF.

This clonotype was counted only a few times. DNA of the CDR3: TGTGCCAGCAGCTCAACCTATTCCGGGACCCCAGCCAGTGACACAGATACGCAGTATTTT. Its protein product is CASSSTYSGTPASDTDTQYF. The V and J genes are TRBV7-8 and TRBJ2-3; D could derive from TRBD1 or TRBD2 (5 bases each). The germline V gene encodes CDR1 SGHVS and CDR2 FQNEAQ. The CDR3 spans 20 residues. The V and J ends lost 4 bases and 2 bases respectively, with 28 bases between them. Supplemented by reference TRBV7-8 and TRBJ2-3, the full variable domain reads GAGVSQSPRYKVAKRGQDVALRCDPISGHVSLFWYQQALGQGPEFLTYFQNEAQLDKSGLPSDRFFAERPEGSVSTLKIQRTQQEDSAVYLCASSSTYSGTPASDTDTQYFGPGTRLTVL.

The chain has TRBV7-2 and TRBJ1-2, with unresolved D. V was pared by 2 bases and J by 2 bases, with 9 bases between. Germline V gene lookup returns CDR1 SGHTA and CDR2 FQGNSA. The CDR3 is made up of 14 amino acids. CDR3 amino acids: CASSLSFENYGYTF. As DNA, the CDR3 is TGTGCCAGCAGCTTAAGCTTCGAGAACTATGGCTACACCTTC. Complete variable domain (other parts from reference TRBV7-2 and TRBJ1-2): GAGVSQSPSNKVTEKGKDVELRCDPISGHTALYWYRQSLGQGLEFLIYFQGNSAPDKSGLPSDRFSAERTGGSVSTLTIQRTQQEDSAVYLCASSLSFENYGYTFGSGTRLTVV.

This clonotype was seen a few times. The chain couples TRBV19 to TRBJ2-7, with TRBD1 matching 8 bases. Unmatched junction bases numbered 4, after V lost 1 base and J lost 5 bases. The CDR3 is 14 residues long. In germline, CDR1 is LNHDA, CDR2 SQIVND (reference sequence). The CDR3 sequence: CASSIVPGQDEQYF. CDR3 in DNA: TGTGCCAGTAGTATAGTCCCGGGACAGGACGAGCAGTACTTC.

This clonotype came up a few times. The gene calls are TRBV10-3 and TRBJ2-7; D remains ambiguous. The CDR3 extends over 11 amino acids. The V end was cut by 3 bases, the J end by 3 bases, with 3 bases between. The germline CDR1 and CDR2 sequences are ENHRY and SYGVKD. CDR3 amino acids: CAISEGYEQYF. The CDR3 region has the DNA TGTGCCATCAGTGAAGGCTACGAGCAGTACTTC.

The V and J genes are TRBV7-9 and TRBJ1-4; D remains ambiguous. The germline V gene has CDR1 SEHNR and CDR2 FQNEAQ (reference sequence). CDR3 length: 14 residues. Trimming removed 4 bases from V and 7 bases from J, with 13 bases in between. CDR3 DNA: TGTGCCAGCAGCTACGGGGTCAGCGGTGAAAAACTGTTTTTT. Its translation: CASSYGVSGEKLFF.

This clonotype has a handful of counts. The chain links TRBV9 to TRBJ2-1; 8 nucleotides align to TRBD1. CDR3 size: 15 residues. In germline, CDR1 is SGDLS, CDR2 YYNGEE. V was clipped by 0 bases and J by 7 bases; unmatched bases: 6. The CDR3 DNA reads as TGTGCCAGCAGCGTAGAAGGGACAGGAGGGAATGAGCAGTTCTTC. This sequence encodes CASSVEGTGGNEQFF.

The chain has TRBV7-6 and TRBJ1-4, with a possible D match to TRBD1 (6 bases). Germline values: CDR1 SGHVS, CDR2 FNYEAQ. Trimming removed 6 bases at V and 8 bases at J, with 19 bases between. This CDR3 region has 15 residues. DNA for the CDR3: TGTGCCAGCAGTGTTAGATGGGGACAAGGGGAAAAACTGTTTTTT. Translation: CASSVRWGQGEKLFF.

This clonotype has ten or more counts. CDR3 loop: CASSLRDDQETQYF. Written as DNA, the CDR3 is TGTGCCAGCAGTTTAAGGGACGACCAAGAGACCCAGTACTTC. The chain links TRBV6-2 or TRBV6-3 to TRBJ2-5; D might be TRBD1 or TRBD2, each matching 5 bases. The V gene's germline CDR1 is MNHEY and CDR2 SVGEGT. Between the trimmed V and J ends, which lost 4 bases and 0 bases, there was a span of 9 bases. The CDR3 has 14 residues.

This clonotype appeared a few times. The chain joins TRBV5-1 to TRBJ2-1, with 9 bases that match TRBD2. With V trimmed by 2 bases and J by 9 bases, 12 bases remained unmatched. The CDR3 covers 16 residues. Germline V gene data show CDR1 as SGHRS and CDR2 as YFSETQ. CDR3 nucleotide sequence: TGCGCCAGCAGCTTTGGCCGTAGCGGGGGCGACGGTGAGCAGTTCTTC. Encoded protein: CASSFGRSGGDGEQFF. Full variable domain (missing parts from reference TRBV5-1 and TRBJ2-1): KAGVTQTPRYLIKTRGQQVTLSCSPISGHRSVSWYQQTPGQGLQFLFEYFSETQRNKGNFPGRFSGRQFSNSRSEMNVSTLELGDSALYLCASSFGRSGGDGEQFFGPGTRLTVL.

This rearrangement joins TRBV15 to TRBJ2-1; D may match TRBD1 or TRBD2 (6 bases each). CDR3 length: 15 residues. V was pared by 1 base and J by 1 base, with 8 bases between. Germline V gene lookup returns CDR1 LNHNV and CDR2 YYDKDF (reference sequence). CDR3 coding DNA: TGTGCCACCAGCAGAGGGAGGGGGTCCTACAATGAGCAGTTCTTC. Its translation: CATSRGRGSYNEQFF.

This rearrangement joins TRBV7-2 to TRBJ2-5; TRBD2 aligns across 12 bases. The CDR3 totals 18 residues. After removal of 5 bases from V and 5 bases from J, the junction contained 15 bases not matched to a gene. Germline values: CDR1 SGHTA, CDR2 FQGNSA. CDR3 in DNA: TGTGCCAGCAGCCAACAGACTAGCGGGGGACTGGTAAAGGAGACCCAGTACTTC. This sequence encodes CASSQQTSGGLVKETQYF.

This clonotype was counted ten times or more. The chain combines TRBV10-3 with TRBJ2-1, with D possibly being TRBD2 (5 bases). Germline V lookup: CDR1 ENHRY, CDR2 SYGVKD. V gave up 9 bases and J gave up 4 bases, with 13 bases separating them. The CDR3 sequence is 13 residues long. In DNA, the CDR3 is TGTGCCATAACCAGCGGTGGGTACAATGAGCAGTTCTTC. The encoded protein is CAITSGGYNEQFF.